The 32 T cell receptor beta chains listed next were all sequenced from one sample in a study of T cell changes during pregnancy in multiple sclerosis (dated by TCRdb to between 2017 and 2020). The receptor library was made with the immunoSEQ multiplex PCR assay. The table comes from immuneACCESS by way of TCRdb, which keeps in-frame sequences with V and J called. Part of the clones is missing from these tables; in studies checked, under half for an unresolved V gene and the rest for unknown reasons. The sample data list roughly 48,000 clones, and approximately 92% of these were observed just once. The ten biggest clones cover roughly 0.25% of the sample. Source: CD4+ T cells from peripheral blood mononuclear cells, taken in the third trimester of pregnancy. The origin of the receptors is a female donor with multiple sclerosis, enrolled in a pregnancy study.

The chain employs TRBV9 and TRBJ2-2, with 13 bases lining up with TRBD2. The CDR3 totals 19 residues. Losses at the gene ends were 4 bases for V and 4 bases for J; bases not matched to a gene: 13. Germline loops: CDR1 SGDLS, CDR2 YYNGEE. CDR3 loop: CASSTTGLAGRSGTGELFF. In nucleotides, the CDR3 is TGTGCCAGCAGCACCACGGGACTAGCGGGGAGGTCGGGCACCGGGGAGCTGTTTTTT.

The rearrangement joins TRBV19 to TRBJ1-1; D uncertain. The CDR3 is 13 residues long. With 4 bases removed from V and 1 base from J, the gap between germline ends came to 7 bases. CDR1 is LNHDA and CDR2 is SQIVND in the germline V gene (reference sequence). The CDR3 loop reads CASSTRQNTEAFF. The CDR3 DNA reads as TGTGCCAGTAGTACGAGACAGAACACTGAAGCTTTCTTT.

This chain links TRBV6-6 with TRBJ1-2; weak D call: TRBD1 (6 bases). CDR3 size: 15 residues. Germline V gene lookup returns CDR1 MNHNY and CDR2 SVGAGI (reference sequence). V shed 6 bases and J shed 6 bases, with 20 bases lying between them. CDR3 DNA: TGTGCCAGCAGGCGTGAACGGGGGGCGCATGATGGCTACACCTTC. It specifies CASRRERGAHDGYTF.

This chain joins TRBV5-6 and TRBJ2-3; 14 nucleotides match TRBD2. V lost 4 bases and J lost 6; bases outside the gene matches: 7. The CDR3 spans 16 residues. Germline-derived CDR1 and CDR2 are SGHDT and YYEEEE. The CDR3 coding sequence is TGTGCCAGCAGCACAGGGACTAGCGGGGGCGGGGATACGCAGTATTTT. Translation: CASSTGTSGGGDTQYF.

This chain links TRBV7-9 with TRBJ1-1; D ambiguous. This CDR3 region has 17 residues. V lost 5 bases to trimming and J lost 3 bases, with 22 bases between them. CDR1 and CDR2 from the germline V gene are SEHNR and FQNEAQ (reference sequence). In nucleotides, the CDR3 is TGTGCCAGCAGCCCCCAAGGCGGGCGACGATACGACACTGAAGCTTTCTTT. Protein sequence: CASSPQGGRRYDTEAFF.

The CDR3 sequence is CASSASRQGSNQPQHF. CDR3 sequence (DNA): TGTGCCAGCAGTGCCTCCCGACAGGGGAGCAATCAGCCCCAGCATTTT. The J gene is TRBJ1-5, the V gene TRBV27, with TRBD1 matching 8 bases. The CDR3 runs to 16 residues. Trimming cost V 5 bases and J 1 base; bases outside gene matches: 7. Germline CDR1 MNHEY, CDR2 SMNVEV (reference sequence).

This clone was seen once. The CDR3 DNA sequence: TGTGCCAGCAGCCCTTTCGGAGGGGGCCCCTACAATGAGCAGTTCTTC. Protein: CASSPFGGGPYNEQFF. The chain uses TRBV11-3 and TRBJ2-1; a possible D gene is TRBD1 (7 bases). The V and J ends lost 5 bases and 2 bases respectively, with 16 bases between them. Germline V gene sequence: CDR1 SGHNT, CDR2 YENEEA. The CDR3 totals 16 residues.

This clone was seen a handful of times. For the CDR3, the DNA is TGCGCCAGCAGCTTGAATGTTCGGGACAGGGTGTCGGATCCCGGGGAGCTGTTTTTT. It translates to CASSLNVRDRVSDPGELFF. This sequence joins TRBV5-1 and TRBJ2-2; 9 bases map to TRBD1. V lost 1 base, J lost 6 bases, and 16 bases stayed unmatched. The CDR3 sequence is 19 residues long. Germline V gene data show CDR1 as SGHRS and CDR2 as YFSETQ.

The rearrangement joins TRBV30 to TRBJ1-3, with D possibly TRBD1 on 5 matching bases. Trimming stripped 4 bases from V and 5 bases from J, with 12 bases between. The germline V gene encodes CDR1 GTSNPN and CDR2 SVGIG (reference sequence). The CDR3 is made up of 13 amino acids. The CDR3: CAWKGAERNTIYF. CDR3 bases: TGTGCCTGGAAAGGGGCGGAGAGAAACACCATATATTTT.

V gene TRBV2 combines with J gene TRBJ2-1; no reliable D call. The germline V gene has CDR1 SNHLY and CDR2 FYNNEI. CDR3 size: 14 residues. The ends were cut back, 3 bases at V and 6 bases at J, with 12 bases in the middle. The chain's CDR3 is CASSENLAGNEQFF. The CDR3 DNA sequence: TGTGCCAGCAGTGAGAATTTGGCAGGCAATGAGCAGTTCTTC.

V and J are TRBV10-3 and TRBJ2-3; TRBD1 aligns across 10 bases. With V trimmed by 4 bases and J by 6 bases, 1 base remained unmatched. Germline assignment: CDR1 ENHRY and CDR2 SYGVKD. This CDR3 is built from 13 residues. The CDR3 DNA follows: TGTGCCATCAGTGCGGGACAGGGGGATACGCAGTATTTT. It encodes CAISAGQGDTQYF.

V and J are TRBV15 and TRBJ2-3; the match to TRBD2 covers 11 bases. CDR3 length: 16 residues. V was clipped by 0 bases and J by 5 bases; unmatched bases: 4. Germline V gene sequence: CDR1 LNHNV, CDR2 YYDKDF (reference sequence). CDR3 amino acids: CATSRETSGSIDTQYF. The CDR3 DNA follows: TGTGCCACCAGCAGAGAAACTAGCGGGAGTATAGATACGCAGTATTTT.

This clone was observed a single time. The chain is built from TRBV5-1 and TRBJ2-1; a weak D match, TRBD2 (5 bases). Per germline, CDR1 SGHRS and CDR2 YFSETQ. The CDR3 extends over 17 amino acids. Trimming cost V 0 bases and J 0 bases, with 13 bases left between them. The DNA of the CDR3 is TGCGCCAGCAGCTTGGAAGGGCTGGACTTCTCCTACAATGAGCAGTTCTTC. Translating it yields CASSLEGLDFSYNEQFF.

The chain is built from TRBV11-2 and TRBJ2-2; TRBD2 matches at 12 bases. Germline-derived CDR1 and CDR2 are SGHAT and FQNNGV. There are 18 residues in the CDR3. Germline trimming cut 0 bases from V and 0 bases from J; bases unmatched to any gene: 2. The CDR3 reads CASSLDPSGGANTGELFF. The CDR3 coding sequence is TGTGCCAGCAGCTTAGACCCTAGCGGGGGGGCGAACACCGGGGAGCTGTTTTTT. The entire variable domain, with the rest obtained from reference TRBV11-2 and TRBJ2-2, is as follows: EAGVAQSPRYKIIEKRQSVAFWCNPISGHATLYWYQQILGQGPKLLIQFQNNGVVDDSQLPKDRFSAERLKGVDSTLKIQPAKLEDSAVYLCASSLDPSGGANTGELFFGEGSRLTVL.

The chain couples TRBV5-1 to TRBJ2-7, with TRBD1 as a possible D gene (6 bases). Germline V gene data show CDR1 as SGHRS and CDR2 as YFSETQ. The V gene lost 2 bases and the J gene lost 7 bases, with 16 bases spanning the gap. This CDR3 is 14 amino acids long. The CDR3 loop reads CASSFAGRGGEQYF. The CDR3 nucleotides are TGCGCCAGCAGCTTTGCGGGCAGGGGTGGGGAGCAGTACTTC.

This rearrangement joins TRBV11-2 to TRBJ2-1, with D maybe TRBD1 (5 bases). Germline V gene lookup returns CDR1 SGHAT and CDR2 FQNNGV. This CDR3 is built from 16 residues. Trimming pared 2 bases from V and 7 bases from J, leaving 18 bases between. The CDR3 DNA sequence: TGTGCCAGCAGCTTATCGGGTTTAAGGGGTGGGAATGAGCAGTTCTTC. Its protein product is CASSLSGLRGGNEQFF.

The chain uses TRBV6-5 and TRBJ2-1, with TRBD2 identical over 7 bases. This CDR3 is 15 amino acids long. Looked up from germline, CDR1 is MNHEY and CDR2 is SVGAGI. V lost 6 bases and J lost 4; bases outside the gene matches: 9. The CDR3 here is CASSERENPYNEQFF. In DNA, the CDR3 is TGTGCCAGCAGCGAGCGGGAAAACCCATACAATGAGCAGTTCTTC.

The chain is built from TRBV6-1 and TRBJ1-1, with no clear D. The ends were cut back, 3 bases at V and 5 bases at J, with 10 bases in the middle. From germline, CDR1 is MNHNS and CDR2 SASEGT. This CDR3 has 13 amino acids. CDR3 DNA: TGTGCCAGCAGTGACCGGGGTTGGACTGAAGCTTTCTTT. It encodes CASSDRGWTEAFF.

The chain links TRBV18 to TRBJ1-5; 8 bases are a match to TRBD1. J lost 3 bases, V lost 0 bases, and 4 bases had no gene match. Per germline, CDR1 KGHSH and CDR2 LQKENI. The CDR3 runs to 16 residues. The CDR3 sequence: CASSPPGQAINQPQHF. The CDR3 DNA reads TGTGCCAGCTCACCACCGGGACAGGCTATCAATCAGCCCCAGCATTTT.

The chain couples TRBV29-1 to TRBJ2-3; tentative D call: TRBD1 (6 bases). This CDR3 comprises 15 residues. CDR1 and CDR2 from the germline V gene are SQVTM and ANQGSEA. Trimming pared 7 bases from V and 5 bases from J, leaving 22 bases between. The CDR3 DNA reads TGCAGCGCCGGAAGTGTGACAGGAGTGAGAGATACGCAGTATTTT. Protein product: CSAGSVTGVRDTQYF.

This chain joins TRBV6-1 and TRBJ1-5, with no clear D. The CDR3 is 13 amino acids. Germline-derived CDR1 and CDR2 are MNHNS and SASEGT. V lost 5 bases and J lost 4, with 9 bases in between. The CDR3, as DNA: TGTGCCAGCAGTCCGGCAGGAAATCAGCCCCAGCATTTT. Encoded protein: CASSPAGNQPQHF.

The J gene is TRBJ2-2, the V gene TRBV30; D is unresolved. The CDR3 sequence is 13 residues long. Looked up from germline, CDR1 is GTSNPN and CDR2 is SVGIG (reference sequence). V lost 3 bases, J lost 2 bases, and 7 bases lay in between. The CDR3: CAWRTPNTGELFF. CDR3 nucleotides: TGTGCCTGGAGGACACCAAACACCGGGGAGCTGTTTTTT.

In its sample, this clone was seen once. The chain is built from TRBV7-2 and TRBJ2-1; TRBD2 matches 14 bases. In germline, CDR1 is SGHTA, CDR2 FQGNSA. The V segment lost 5 bases and the J segment 9 bases; nucleotides outside the gene matches: 15. The CDR3 is 18 residues long. The CDR3 bases are TGTGCCAGCAGCCCAGGGGGACTAGCGGGGGCGAGGTCCGGTGAGCAGTTCTTC. Its protein product is CASSPGGLAGARSGEQFF.

The V call is TRBV5-1, the J call TRBJ2-3, with 15 bases that match TRBD2. This CDR3 is built from 18 residues. CDR1 and CDR2 (germline): SGHRS, YFSETQ. Unmatched junction bases numbered 11, after V lost 5 bases and J lost 4 bases. This CDR3 is CASSYGLAGGSHADTQYF. CDR3 in DNA: TGCGCCAGCAGTTATGGACTAGCGGGAGGGAGTCACGCAGATACGCAGTATTTT. The variable domain in full, with the rest retrieved from reference TRBV5-1 and TRBJ2-3, is KAGVTQTPRYLIKTRGQQVTLSCSPISGHRSVSWYQQTPGQGLQFLFEYFSETQRNKGNFPGRFSGRQFSNSRSEMNVSTLELGDSALYLCASSYGLAGGSHADTQYFGPGTRLTVL.

The chain uses TRBV19 and TRBJ2-2; D perhaps matches TRBD2 (5 bases). Germline-derived CDR1 and CDR2 are LNHDA and SQIVND (reference sequence). The length of the CDR3 is 16 residues. Trimming removed 1 base from V and 0 bases from J, with 9 bases in between. CDR3 loop: CASSIGGLANTGELFF. The CDR3 nucleotides read TGTGCCAGTAGTATAGGAGGACTTGCGAACACCGGGGAGCTGTTTTTT. The variable domain in full, with the rest retrieved from reference TRBV19 and TRBJ2-2, is DGGITQSPKYLFRKEGQNVTLSCEQNLNHDAMYWYRQDPGQGLRLIYYSQIVNDFQKGDIAEGYSVSREKKESFPLTVTSAQKNPTAFYLCASSIGGLANTGELFFGEGSRLTVL.

The chain links TRBV4-1 to TRBJ1-1; 8 nucleotides line up with TRBD1. With 4 bases clipped from V and 6 bases from J, the junction kept 10 bases outside the gene matches. The CDR3 contains 15 residues. CDR1 and CDR2 from the germline V gene are MGHRA and YSYEKL. The CDR3 here is CASSLASTGGAEAFF. CDR3 coding DNA: TGCGCCAGCAGCCTAGCATCCACAGGGGGTGCTGAAGCTTTCTTT.

This chain uses TRBV7-3 with TRBJ2-2, with 8 bases that match TRBD2. From germline, CDR1 is SGHTA and CDR2 FQGTGA. The CDR3 covers 14 residues. Trimming took 5 bases from V and 6 from J; bases not matched to a gene: 5. DNA for the CDR3: TGTGCCAGCAGCCCTAGCGGGTCTGCCGGGGAGCTGTTTTTT. It is translated as CASSPSGSAGELFF.

In its sample, this clone was seen once. Here the CDR3 reads CASSYSARETQYF. In nucleotides, the CDR3 is TGTGCCAGCAGTTACTCGGCGAGGGAGACCCAGTACTTC. V is TRBV6-6 and J is TRBJ2-5; D call uncertain. The CDR3 has 13 amino acids. CDR1 is MNHNY, CDR2 SVGAGI, per germline (reference sequence). V dropped 0 bases and J dropped 5 bases, with 7 bases sitting between them.

This CDR3 is CASSQTSGGTDTQYF. In nucleotides, the CDR3 is TGTGCCAGTAGCCAGACTAGCGGGGGCACAGATACGCAGTATTTT. This chain joins TRBV19 and TRBJ2-3; 11 nucleotides match TRBD2. The V segment lost 6 bases and the J segment 1 base; nucleotides outside the gene matches: 3. This CDR3 is built from 15 residues. CDR1 LNHDA and CDR2 SQIVND come from the germline V gene (reference sequence). The full variable domain, in which reference TRBV19 and TRBJ2-3 provide the parts outside the CDR3, is DGGITQSPKYLFRKEGQNVTLSCEQNLNHDAMYWYRQDPGQGLRLIYYSQIVNDFQKGDIAEGYSVSREKKESFPLTVTSAQKNPTAFYLCASSQTSGGTDTQYFGPGTRLTVL.

This chain connects TRBV5-1 to TRBJ2-3; 13 nucleotides line up with TRBD2. There are 16 residues in the CDR3. Germline CDR1 is SGHRS and CDR2 is YFSETQ. V lost 4 bases, J lost 1 base, and 3 bases stayed unmatched. The CDR3 nucleotides are TGCGCCAGCAGCGTGGGGACTAGCGGGGGCACAGATACGCAGTATTTT. Encoded protein: CASSVGTSGGTDTQYF.

This clone occurred a few times. The chain joins TRBV4-1 to TRBJ1-1, with no clear D. V was pared by 0 bases and J by 5 bases, with 13 bases between. CDR3 size: 15 residues. The germline gives CDR1 MGHRA, CDR2 YSYEKL. The CDR3 loop is CASSQEDGGWTEAFF. The CDR3 DNA reads as TGCGCCAGCAGCCAAGAGGACGGAGGTTGGACTGAAGCTTTCTTT.

This chain links TRBV5-1 with TRBJ1-4, with D possibly matching TRBD1 (5 bases). Trimming removed 4 bases from V and 4 bases from J, with 26 bases in between. The germline CDR1 and CDR2 sequences are SGHRS and YFSETQ. The CDR3 totals 19 residues. CDR3 sequence reads: CASSGHGTQEGERNEKLFF. In nucleotides, the CDR3 is TGCGCCAGCAGCGGACACGGGACTCAGGAGGGTGAGCGTAATGAAAAACTGTTTTTT.